This TCR beta chain was profiled in a study of blood T cells in healthy people across ages. Germline CDR1 and CDR2: MNHNY and SVGAGI (reference sequence). The junction had 9 bases not matched to a gene; V was cut back by 6 bases and J by 2 bases. The CDR3 length is 15 residues. Alongside a J-beta primer mix, a sample-barcoded 5' primer served in a second PCR lasting about 6 to 11 cycles. Via MiXCR, TCRdb re-called the 5' RACE reads, giving one row per CDR3 protein. The table lists 1.5 million to 1.8 million distinct CDR3 sequences, roughly 43% of them singletons. This clonotype was obtained from a woman younger than 35 in good health. Input material: blood. The chain is built from TRBV6-6 and TRBJ2-5; 7 bases agree with TRBD1. Written as DNA, the CDR3 is TGTGCCAGCAGAAACCGACAGGGCTTTCAAGAGACCCAGTACTTC. It codes for CASRNRQGFQETQYF.